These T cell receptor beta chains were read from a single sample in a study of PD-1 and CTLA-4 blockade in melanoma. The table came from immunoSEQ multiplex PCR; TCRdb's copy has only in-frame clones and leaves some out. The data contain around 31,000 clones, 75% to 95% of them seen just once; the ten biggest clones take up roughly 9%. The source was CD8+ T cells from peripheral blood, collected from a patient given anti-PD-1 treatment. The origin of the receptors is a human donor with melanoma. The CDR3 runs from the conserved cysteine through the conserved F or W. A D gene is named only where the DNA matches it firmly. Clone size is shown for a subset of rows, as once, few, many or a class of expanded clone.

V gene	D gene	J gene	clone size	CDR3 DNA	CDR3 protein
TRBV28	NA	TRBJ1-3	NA	TGTGCCAGCAGTTTCTTCCACTCCCCTGGAAACACCATATATTTT	CASSFFHSPGNTIYF
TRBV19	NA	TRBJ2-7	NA	TGTGCCAGTAGTATTGTAGGGGATGTCTACGAGCAGTACTTC	CASSIVGDVYEQYF
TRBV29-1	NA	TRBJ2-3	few	TGCAGCGTTGATCTGGGGACGGATACGCAGTATTTT	CSVDLGTDTQYF
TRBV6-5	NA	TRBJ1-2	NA	TGTGCCAGCAGTTACTCCCGACAAGAAGCTAACTATGGCTACACCTTC	CASSYSRQEANYGYTF
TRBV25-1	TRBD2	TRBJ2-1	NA	TGTGCCAGCAGCCACGATACTAGCGGGAGGGGGGATGTGGATGAGCAGTTCTTC	CASSHDTSGRGDVDEQFF
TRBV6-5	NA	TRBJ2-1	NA	TGTGCCTCCGGCGGGGTGAGCTCCTACAATGAGCAGTTCTTC	CASGGVSSYNEQFF
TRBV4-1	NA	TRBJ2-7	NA	TGCGCCAGCAGCCAAGTGTCAGGGCGAGAGCAGTACTTC	CASSQVSGREQYF
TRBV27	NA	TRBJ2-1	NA	TGTGCCAGCAGCTCCGATGGCAATGAGCAGTTCTTC	CASSSDGNEQFF
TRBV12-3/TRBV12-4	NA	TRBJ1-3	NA	TGTGCCAGCAGGGCCGCCCGGAACACCATATATTTT	CASRAARNTIYF
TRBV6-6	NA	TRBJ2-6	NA	TGTGCCAGCAGCCCCTACAGGAGCGGGGCCAACGTCCTGACTTTC	CASSPYRSGANVLTF
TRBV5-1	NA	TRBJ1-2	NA	TGCGCCAGCAGCTTGGTCGGCAGAGACTATGGCTACACCTTC	CASSLVGRDYGYTF
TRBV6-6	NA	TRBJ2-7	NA	TGTGCCAGCAGACTGCCTGGTAGGTCAGGGGAGGACGAGCAGTACTTC	CASRLPGRSGEDEQYF
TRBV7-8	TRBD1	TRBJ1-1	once	TGTGCCAGCAGCTCCCGCGCCCGACAGGGACTAACTGAAGCTTTCTTT	CASSSRARQGLTEAFF
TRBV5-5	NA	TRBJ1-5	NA	TGTGCCAGCAGCTTGGACCTCAATCAGCCCCAGCATTTT	CASSLDLNQPQHF
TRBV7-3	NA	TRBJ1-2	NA	TGTGCCAGCAGCTTATACGGGATTCCATCCCCCCGCGACAGGCACGGCTACACCTTC	CASSLYGIPSPRDRHGYTF
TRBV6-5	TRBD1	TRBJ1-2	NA	TGTGCCAGCAGTTCAGGGGGCAGCCGAACCTTC	CASSSGGSRTF
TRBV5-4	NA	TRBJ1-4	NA	TGTGCCAGCAGCTTGATAGCAAATGAAAAACTGTTTTTT	CASSLIANEKLFF
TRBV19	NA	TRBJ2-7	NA	TGTGCCAGTAGTGCGGGACAGAGCTACGAGCAGTACTTC	CASSAGQSYEQYF
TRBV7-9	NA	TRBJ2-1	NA	TGTGCCAGCAGCTTACTCGGGTCGGATGAGCAGTTCTTC	CASSLLGSDEQFF
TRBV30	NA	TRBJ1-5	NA	TGTGCCTGGAGTGTGGACAGTAATCAGCCCCAGCATTTT	CAWSVDSNQPQHF
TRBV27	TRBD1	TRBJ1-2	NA	TGTGCCAGCAGTACCACGGGACAGGGGGTCTATGGCTATGGCTACACCTTC	CASSTTGQGVYGYGYTF
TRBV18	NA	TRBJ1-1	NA	TGTGCCAGCTCACCATATCCCGGAGGGTTGAACACTGAAGCTTTCTTT	CASSPYPGGLNTEAFF
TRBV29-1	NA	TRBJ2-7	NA	TGCAGCGTAGAGGCAGGGCCTGACTCCTACGAGCAGTACTTC	CSVEAGPDSYEQYF
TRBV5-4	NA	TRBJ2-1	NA	TGTGCCAGCAGTTTAGCCGGGACAAATCACCTTGAGCAGTTCTTC	CASSLAGTNHLEQFF
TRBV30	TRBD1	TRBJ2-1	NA	TGTGCCTCCTCCCCCGGGACAGGGTGGGATGAGCAGTTCTTC	CASSPGTGWDEQFF
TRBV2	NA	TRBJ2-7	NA	TGTGCCAGGCGGGACAGATACGAGCAGTACTTC	CARRDRYEQYF
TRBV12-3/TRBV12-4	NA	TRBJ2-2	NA	TGTGCCAGCAGCCACGGGACCGGGGAGCTGTTTTTT	CASSHGTGELFF
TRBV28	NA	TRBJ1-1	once	TGTGGGATAGAGATGAACACTGAAGCTTTCTTT	CGIEMNTEAFF
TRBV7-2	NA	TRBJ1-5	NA	TGTGCCAGCAGCTTAGGGGCAGATGGGTATCAGCCCCAGCATTTT	CASSLGADGYQPQHF
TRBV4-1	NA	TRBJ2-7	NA	TGCGCCAGCAGCCACGCCGACTCCTACGAGCAGTACTTC	CASSHADSYEQYF
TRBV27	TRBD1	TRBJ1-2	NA	TGTGCCAGCAGTCCAGGGGGCAATGGCTACACCTTC	CASSPGGNGYTF
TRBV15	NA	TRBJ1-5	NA	TGTGCCACCAGCAGAGGAGGGGGCAATCAGCCCCAGCATTTT	CATSRGGGNQPQHF
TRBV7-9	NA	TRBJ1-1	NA	TGTGCCAGCAGCTCCCCAGGCAGCATGAACACTGAAGCTTTCTTT	CASSSPGSMNTEAFF
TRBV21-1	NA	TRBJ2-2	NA	TGTGCCAGCGAGGGGCGGGGCACCGGGGAGCTGTTTTTT	CASEGRGTGELFF
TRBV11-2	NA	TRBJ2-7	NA	TGTGCCAGCAGCTCTCTTGGGACATCCTACGAGCAGTACTTC	CASSSLGTSYEQYF
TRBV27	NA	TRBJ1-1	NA	TGTGCCAGCAGTGCCTCGGTCTGGAGGTTGAACACTGAAGCTTTCTTT	CASSASVWRLNTEAFF
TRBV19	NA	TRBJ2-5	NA	TGTGCCAGTAGTTCACGACACCTTCAAGAGACCCAGTACTTC	CASSSRHLQETQYF
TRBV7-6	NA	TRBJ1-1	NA	TGTGCCAGCAGCTTAGAACCGTGGGGCAGTCAGAACACTGAAGCTTTCTTT	CASSLEPWGSQNTEAFF
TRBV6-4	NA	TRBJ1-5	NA	TGTGCCAGCAGTCCCACTCCGGGGTGGGATCAGCCCCAGCATTTT	CASSPTPGWDQPQHF
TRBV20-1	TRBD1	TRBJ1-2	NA	TGCAGTGGGACAGGGTTTGGCTACACCTTC	CSGTGFGYTF
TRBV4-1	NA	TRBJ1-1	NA	TGCGCCAGCAGCGGGGGGCGGACTGAAGCTTTCTTT	CASSGGRTEAFF
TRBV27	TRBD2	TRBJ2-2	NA	TGTGCCAGCAGTTTAACACTAGCGGGGACCGGGGAGCTGTTTTTT	CASSLTLAGTGELFF
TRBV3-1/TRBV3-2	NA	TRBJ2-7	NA	TGTGCCAGCAGCCAAGAAGGAGGGGGGTTTGGGTACGAGCAGTACTTC	CASSQEGGGFGYEQYF
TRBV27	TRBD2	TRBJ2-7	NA	TGTGCCAGCAGTTTATCAGGGACTAGCGGGAGGGGTGAGCAGTACTTC	CASSLSGTSGRGEQYF
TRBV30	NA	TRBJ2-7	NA	TGTGCCTGGAGCCTACTCTCCGGGAGTAGCGAGCAGTACTTC	CAWSLLSGSSEQYF
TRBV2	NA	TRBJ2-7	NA	TGTGCCAGCACCTGGGGTGACGAGCAGTACTTC	CASTWGDEQYF
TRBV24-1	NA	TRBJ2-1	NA	TGTGCCACCAGTCTCGACAATGAGCAGTTCTTC	CATSLDNEQFF
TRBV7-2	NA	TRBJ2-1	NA	TGTGCCAGCAGCCCCCGAGGGGGGTGGCAGTTCTTC	CASSPRGGWQFF
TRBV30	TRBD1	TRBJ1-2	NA	TGTGCCTGGAGCGCGACAGGGTGGCACTATGGCTACACCTTC	CAWSATGWHYGYTF
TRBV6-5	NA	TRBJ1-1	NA	TGTGCCAGCAGCCACAGGGAAGGGAACACTGAAGCTTTCTTT	CASSHREGNTEAFF
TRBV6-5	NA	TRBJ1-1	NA	TGTGCCAGCAGTTGGGCAGGGAACACTGAAGCTTTCTTT	CASSWAGNTEAFF
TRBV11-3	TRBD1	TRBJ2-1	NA	TGTGCCAGCAGCTTAGGACAGGGAAGAGGGGTTGAGCAGTTCTTC	CASSLGQGRGVEQFF
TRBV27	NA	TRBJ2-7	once	TGTGCCAGCAGTCCCTTACTGGGCCCTTCTGGGGAGCAGTACTTC	CASSPLLGPSGEQYF
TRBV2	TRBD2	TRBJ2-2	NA	TGTGCCAGCAGCCACCTAGCGGGAGGTGGGGAGCTGTTTTTT	CASSHLAGGGELFF
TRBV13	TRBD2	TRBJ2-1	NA	TGTGCCAGCAGCTTAGAGCGGGGGAGGAATGAGCAGTTCTTC	CASSLERGRNEQFF
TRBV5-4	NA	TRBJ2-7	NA	TGTGCCAGCAGATCGACCGAAGCGTCCGACAGGACCTACGAGCAGTACTTC	CASRSTEASDRTYEQYF
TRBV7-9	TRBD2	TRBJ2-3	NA	TGTGCCAGCAGCTCCCTGAAGGCGGGAGGGATAACAGATACGCAGTATTTT	CASSSLKAGGITDTQYF